Included here is one T cell receptor (beta chain) sequence, with context. This CDR3 is 13 amino acids long. Trimming pared 1 base from V and 7 bases from J, leaving 6 bases between. CDR1 KGHDR and CDR2 SFDVKD come from the germline V gene. These data originate in a study of blood T cell repertoires in COVID-19. Whole-study context: PBMCs, B-cell-depleted T cells, or T cells were the source of the cDNA or gDNA that made up the material.

Some clones are missing from TCRdb's copy, which holds only in-frame ones; the method was immunoSEQ multiplex PCR. Here the sample spans approximately 150,000 clones, roughly 84% being singletons. The receptor's source is a man between 70 and 80 years old who had been exposed to COVID-19. Sequenced input: PBMCs or T cells enriched from blood (not recorded which). The V and J genes are TRBV24-1 and TRBJ2-2; D is perhaps TRBD1 (5 bases). CDR3 nucleotide sequence: TGTGCCACCAGTGATTTCCAGGGCGGGGAGCTGTTTTTT. Translating it yields CATSDFQGGELFF.